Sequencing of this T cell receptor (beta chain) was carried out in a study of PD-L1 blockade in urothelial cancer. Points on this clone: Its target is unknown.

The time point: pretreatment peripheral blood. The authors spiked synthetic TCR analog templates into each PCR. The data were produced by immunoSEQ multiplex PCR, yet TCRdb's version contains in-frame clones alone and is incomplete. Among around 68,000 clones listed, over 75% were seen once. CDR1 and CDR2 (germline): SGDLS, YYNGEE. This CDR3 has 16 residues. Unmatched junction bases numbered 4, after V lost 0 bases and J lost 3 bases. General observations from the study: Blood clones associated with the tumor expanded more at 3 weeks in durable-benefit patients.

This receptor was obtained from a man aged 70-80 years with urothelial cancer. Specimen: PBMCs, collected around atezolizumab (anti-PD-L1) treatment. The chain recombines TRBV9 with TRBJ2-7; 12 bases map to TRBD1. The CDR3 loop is CASSVGGTGGYYEQYF. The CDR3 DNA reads TGTGCCAGCAGCGTAGGAGGGACAGGGGGCTACTACGAGCAGTACTTC.